A selection of T cell receptor beta chains follows, all from one sample in a study of blood T cell repertoires in COVID-19. Profiling relied on immunoSEQ multiplex PCR, and the TCRdb table lists in-frame clones only, not all of them. The sample includes some 390,000 clones, around 89% of them seen just once. The sequenced sample was PBMCs or T cells enriched from blood (not recorded which). These receptors were collected from a man younger than 45 who had recovered from COVID-19. The CDR3 runs from the conserved cysteine through the conserved F or W. The D gene is left open where the match is weak. Not every row has a clone size; where given, it reads once, few, many or a size class.

TRBJ2-7	TRBV28	-	TRBD1	CASSLVRDRDAYEQYF	TGTGCCAGCAGTTTAGTTAGGGACAGAGACGCCTACGAGCAGTACTTC
TRBJ1-4	TRBV19	-	TRBD1	CATTGGFNEKLFF	TGTGCCACCACAGGGGGATTTAATGAAAAACTGTTTTTT
TRBJ1-1	TRBV19	-	-	CASSDGGTYTEAFF	TGTGCCAGTAGTGATGGGGGCACGTACACTGAAGCTTTCTTT
TRBJ1-6	TRBV5-1	-	-	CASSLQKTNSPLHF	TGCGCCAGCAGCTTACAAAAAACCAATTCACCCCTCCACTTT
TRBJ1-6	TRBV7-9	-	-	CASSHSNSPLHF	TGTGCCAGCAGCCACAGCAATTCACCCCTCCACTTT
TRBJ2-7	TRBV2	-	-	CASSEGGGPYEQYF	TGTGCCAGCAGTGAGGGTGGAGGGCCTTACGAGCAGTACTTC
TRBJ2-3	TRBV6-6	-	-	CASREGASWEDTQYF	TGTGCCAGCAGGGAAGGGGCGTCTTGGGAAGATACGCAGTATTTT
TRBJ1-2	TRBV28	-	-	CASSPPGFLNYGYTF	TGTGCCAGCAGTCCGCCGGGATTCCTTAACTATGGCTACACCTTC
TRBJ2-2	TRBV10-1	-	-	CASSISHTGELFF	TGCGCCAGCAGTATTTCTCACACCGGGGAGCTGTTTTTT
TRBJ2-5	TRBV19	once	-	CASSLGETQYF	TGTGCCAGCAGTCTCGGGGAGACCCAGTACTTC
TRBJ1-1	TRBV18	-	-	CASSPLMRGSSEAFF	TGTGCCAGCTCACCATTGATGAGGGGGAGCTCTGAAGCTTTCTTT
TRBJ1-5	TRBV11-2	-	-	CASSLGAEGNQPQHF	TGTGCCAGCAGCTTAGGAGCGGAGGGCAATCAGCCCCAGCATTTT
TRBJ1-1	TRBV9	-	-	CASSTQNTEAFF	TGTGCCAGCAGCACACAGAACACTGAAGCTTTCTTT
TRBJ2-1	TRBV5-8	-	TRBD2	CASSSPGTSGSDNEQFF	TGTGCCAGCAGCTCCCCCGGGACTAGCGGAAGTGACAATGAGCAGTTCTTC
TRBJ1-4	TRBV10-2	-	TRBD1	CASSLTGGEKLFF	TGCGCCAGCAGTCTGACAGGGGGGGAAAAACTGTTTTTT
TRBJ1-2	TRBV7-9	-	-	CASSLAWTVSLDGYTF	TGTGCCAGCAGCTTAGCGTGGACAGTATCGTTGGATGGCTACACCTTC
TRBJ2-7	TRBV2	once	-	CARNRDTDSYEQYF	TGTGCCCGGAACCGGGACACGGACTCCTACGAGCAGTACTTC
TRBJ1-1	TRBV28	-	-	CASSLLGGGGAFF	TGTGCCAGCAGTTTATTGGGTGGGGGAGGTGCTTTCTTT
TRBJ2-7	TRBV28	-	TRBD2	CASSPAGTNLYEQYF	TGTGCCAGCAGCCCAGCGGGGACCAATCTTTACGAGCAGTACTTC
TRBJ2-7	TRBV12-5	-	TRBD2	CASGLVLSPLAGYEQYF	TGTGCTAGTGGTTTGGTACTGTCTCCTCTAGCGGGATACGAGCAGTACTTC
TRBJ1-4	TRBV12-3/TRBV12-4	-	-	CASSSIEKLFF	TGTGCCAGCAGCTCTATTGAAAAACTGTTTTTT
TRBJ1-2	TRBV6-5	once	-	CASRTVNYGYTF	TGTGCCAGCAGGACAGTTAACTATGGCTACACCTTC
TRBJ2-1	TRBV3-1/TRBV3-2	-	-	CASSQDLAPYNEQFF	TGTGCCAGCAGCCAAGATCTAGCACCCTACAATGAGCAGTTCTTC
TRBJ1-6	TRBV7-3	once	TRBD1	CASSLVRDSRNSPLHF	TGTGCCAGCAGCCTTGTACGGGACAGCCGTAATTCACCCCTCCACTTT
TRBJ1-3	TRBV6-1	-	-	CASSERGPGSGNTIYF	TGTGCCAGCAGTGAGCGGGGGCCGGGGTCAGGAAACACCATATATTTT
TRBJ1-2	TRBV30	-	-	CAWSVPGIGYTF	TGTGCCTGGAGTGTACCGGGAATCGGCTACACCTTC
TRBJ1-1	TRBV28	-	-	CASSLYAGGQYMNTEAFF	TGTGCCAGCAGTTTATATGCGGGAGGACAGTACATGAACACTGAAGCTTTCTTT
TRBJ1-2	TRBV7-9	-	TRBD1	CASSVTGDYGYTF	TGTGCCAGCAGCGTGACAGGGGACTATGGCTACACCTTC
TRBJ2-1	TRBV28	-	TRBD2	CASRETGLAVDEQFF	TGTGCCAGCAGAGAAACGGGACTAGCAGTAGATGAGCAGTTCTTC
TRBJ2-4	TRBV3-1/TRBV3-2	-	-	CASSQARGQLELGIAKNIQYF	TGTGCCAGCAGCCAAGCCCGAGGACAGCTGGAGTTAGGGATAGCCAAAAACATTCAGTACTTC
TRBJ1-1	TRBV4-1	-	-	CASSQRNTEAFF	TGCGCCAGCAGCCAGCGGAACACTGAAGCTTTCTTT
TRBJ2-7	TRBV2	-	-	CASRETGTGGEEQYF	TGTGCCAGCAGGGAAACCGGGACTGGGGGTGAGGAGCAGTACTTC
TRBJ1-3	TRBV10-3	-	-	CAISESAVGNTIYF	TGTGCCATCAGTGAGTCGGCGGTAGGAAACACCATATATTTT
TRBJ2-3	TRBV11-2	once	-	CASSQRTADTQYF	TGTGCCAGCAGCCAGAGGACTGCAGATACGCAGTATTTT
TRBJ2-5	TRBV27	-	TRBD2	CASGRARETQYF	TGTGCCAGTGGGAGGGCTCGAGAGACCCAGTACTTC
TRBJ1-3	TRBV9	-	-	CASSSSPPNTGNTIYF	TGTGCCAGCAGCTCTAGCCCTCCAAATACTGGAAACACCATATATTTT
TRBJ2-2	TRBV4-1	-	TRBD1	CASSQAGTGYTGELFF	TGCGCCAGCAGCCAAGCCGGGACAGGGTACACCGGGGAGCTGTTTTTT
TRBJ1-4	TRBV15	-	TRBD1	CATSRATEGAREKLFF	TGTGCCACCAGCAGAGCTACAGAGGGGGCGAGGGAAAAACTGTTTTTT
TRBJ2-1	TRBV18	-	TRBD1	CASSLETGPSEQFF	TGTGCCAGCTCACTCGAGACAGGGCCAAGTGAGCAGTTCTTC
TRBJ2-7	TRBV28	-	-	CASSFRGGNEQYF	TGTGCCAGCAGTTTTAGGGGAGGAAACGAGCAGTACTTC
TRBJ1-2	TRBV6-5	-	TRBD1	CASLDREGYGYTF	TGTGCCAGCTTGGACAGGGAAGGATATGGCTACACCTTC
TRBJ2-7	TRBV18	-	TRBD1	CASSPLPDRANEQYF	TGTGCCAGCTCACCGCTGCCAGACAGGGCCAACGAGCAGTACTTC
TRBJ2-5	TRBV5-1	few	TRBD1	CASSLGQGDGTQYF	TGCGCCAGCAGCTTGGGACAGGGGGACGGGACCCAGTACTTC
TRBJ2-7	TRBV4-1	few	-	CASSQGTLGQEQYF	TGCGCCAGCAGCCAAGGAACCTTAGGACAGGAGCAGTACTTC
TRBJ2-7	TRBV6-5	-	-	CASRYDRSFDEQYF	TGTGCCAGCAGGTACGACAGGAGCTTCGACGAGCAGTACTTC
TRBJ1-1	TRBV18	-	TRBD1	CASSPPGTGADTEAFF	TGTGCCAGCTCACCACCGGGGACAGGGGCGGACACTGAAGCTTTCTTT
TRBJ2-7	TRBV2	-	TRBD2	CASSVWREAYEQYF	TGTGCCAGCAGTGTGTGGCGGGAGGCGTACGAGCAGTACTTC
TRBJ1-1	TRBV20-1	-	-	CSASDTGNTEAFF	TGCAGTGCTAGTGATACAGGGAACACTGAAGCTTTCTTT
TRBJ1-2	TRBV3-1/TRBV3-2	-	-	CASSQLLRPGRYGYTF	TGTGCCAGCAGCCAACTTCTCCGACCGGGTCGCTATGGCTACACCTTC
TRBJ1-6	TRBV30	-	-	CAWHKQGNSPLHF	TGTGCCTGGCATAAACAGGGAAATTCACCCCTCCACTTT
TRBJ2-1	TRBV4-1	few	-	CASSQGETSWVKNEQFF	TGCGCCAGCAGCCAAGGTGAAACTAGCTGGGTTAAGAATGAGCAGTTCTTC
TRBJ1-1	TRBV6-5	-	-	CASNTPPGGTEAFF	TGTGCCAGCAACACCCCCCCGGGGGGCACTGAAGCTTTCTTT
TRBJ1-2	TRBV27	-	TRBD1	CASSPTPTGQGRGYTF	TGTGCCAGCAGTCCTACGCCTACCGGACAGGGACGGGGCTACACCTTC
TRBJ1-2	TRBV7-9	-	-	CASSKAGDYYGYTF	TGTGCCAGCAGCAAGGCCGGGGATTACTATGGCTACACCTTC
TRBJ2-7	TRBV10-1	-	-	CASSESALSEQYF	TGCGCCAGCAGTGAGTCTGCGCTAAGTGAGCAGTACTTC
TRBJ1-2	TRBV27	-	TRBD1	CASSIQTGVGGYTF	TGTGCCAGCAGCATCCAGACAGGGGTGGGTGGCTACACCTTC
TRBJ1-2	TRBV15	-	-	CATSRDRGYTF	TGTGCCACCAGCAGAGATCGGGGCTACACCTTC